The entry that follows covers one T cell receptor beta chain sequence. Its cognate antigen is unknown. The source of the sample is a study of esophageal squamous cell carcinoma under preoperative chemotherapy. Whole-study findings and limits: Chemotherapy was followed by significantly higher TCR diversity in peripheral T cells only, not tumor-infiltrating lymphocytes. After treatment, tumor-infiltrating lymphocytes seemed to come partly from incoming peripheral T cells, not only local changes.

The CDR3 consists of 15 residues. The germline CDR1 and CDR2 sequences are SEHNR and FQNEAQ (reference sequence). Time point specified: after preoperative PTX-NDP chemotherapy. Patients received paclitaxel-nedaplatin as preoperative chemotherapy before surgery. One entry per CDR3 protein, called by TCRdb with MiXCR from the PCR reads. The profile covers roughly 10,000 distinct CDR3 sequences, with roughly 59% appearing a single time and 29% taken by the ten largest. The rearrangement uses TRBV7-9 and TRBJ2-5; 12 nucleotides match TRBD2. TRBJ2-1 matches the DNA end more closely, so the J call is doubtful. Sample collection occurred from a patient given preoperative chemotherapy. The TCR sequence derives from a human donor with esophageal squamous cell carcinoma. The donor label of this sample is uncertain. The CDR3 region has the DNA TGTGCCAGCAGCTACGGACTAGCGGGGCAAGAGACCCAGTTCTTC. It is translated as CASSYGLAGQETQFF.